This T cell receptor beta chain was sequenced during a study of tumor-infiltrating lymphocytes in primary liver carcinoma. Unsorted whole blood supplied the RNA, and germline DNA was extracted too. Donors were untreated and chronically infected with HBV. This clonotype was seen many times. The target antigen is unknown. The study's findings and limits: Tumor region pairs shared more overlap than did tumor-adjacent and tumor-blood pairs.

A primer in the constant region served to generate TCR beta cDNA from approximately 500 ng of total RNA. Slightly modified ARM-PCR, run as three nested multiplex PCR rounds, produced the TCR beta libraries. The study ran its first two PCR rounds for around 10 cycles each, using TRBV1-TRBV30 forward primers and a C-beta reverse primer. MiXCR, applied by TCRdb to the multiplex PCR reads, yields one record per CDR3 protein. The sample consists of around 210,000 distinct CDR3 sequences, about two thirds of them appearing once. CDR1 and CDR2 (germline): SGHNT, YENEEA. Trimming took 5 bases from V and 2 from J; bases not matched to a gene: 9. The CDR3 length is 16 residues.

This chain joins TRBV11-3 and TRBJ2-3; 8 bases map to TRBD2. The sequence came from a woman aged 60-75 years with primary liver carcinoma and hepatitis B virus infection. The sequencing input was peripheral blood. The chain's CDR3 is CASSLGGADPTDTQYF. As DNA, the CDR3 is TGTGCCAGCAGCCTCGGGGGGGCCGATCCCACAGATACGCAGTATTTT.